Listed below are T cell receptor beta chains from one sample, sequenced in a study of radiotherapy plus CTLA-4 blockade in lung cancer. TCRdb's copy holds only in-frame clones and misses some; the assay was immunoSEQ multiplex PCR. This repertoire shows tens of thousands of clones, approximately 91% found once; its top ten account for approximately 8%. The source material was peripheral blood, sampled from a patient treated with radiotherapy plus ipilimumab. Receptor source: a human donor with non-small cell lung cancer whose response to radiotherapy plus ipilimumab could not be evaluated. Each CDR3 is given with its conserved first and last residue. Fields, in order: J gene, D gene, V gene, clone size, CDR3 DNA, CDR3 protein. The D gene is left open where the match is weak. A clone size is listed for some rows: how often the clone was seen (once, few, many), or a class if it is expanded.

>TRBJ2-7|NA|TRBV5-8|NA
TGTGCCAGCAGCTTGGGTGGGCTCCCCCTGGCTCGGGAGCAGTACTTC
CASSLGGLPLAREQYF
>TRBJ2-3|NA|TRBV7-2|NA
TGTGCCAGCAGTCTACCGGGAGAGACGCAGTATTTT
CASSLPGETQYF
>TRBJ1-1|NA|TRBV7-9|NA
TGTGCCAGCAGCTTAAGGGGGAAGGTAATGAACACTGAAGCTTTCTTT
CASSLRGKVMNTEAFF
>TRBJ2-7|TRBD1|TRBV11-2|few
TGTGCCAGCAGCTTAATCTTCGGGACAGGGGTTAACTACGAGCAGTACTTC
CASSLIFGTGVNYEQYF
>TRBJ2-1|TRBD2|TRBV30|NA
TGTGCCTGGGGGGCGACTAGCCAGAGAAATGAGCAGTTCTTC
CAWGATSQRNEQFF
>TRBJ2-7|TRBD2|TRBV11-2|NA
TGTGCCAGCAGCTTAGGGGGACTAGCGGATTCCTACGAGCAGTACTTC
CASSLGGLADSYEQYF
>TRBJ2-5|TRBD2|TRBV9|NA
TGTGCCAGCACCCAGACTAGCGGGCCGTTACAGACCCAGTACTTC
CASTQTSGPLQTQYF
>TRBJ2-1|NA|TRBV7-2|NA
TGTGCCAGCAGCTTAGCAATCGGGGATGAGCAGTTCTTC
CASSLAIGDEQFF
>TRBJ2-2|NA|TRBV7-9|NA
TGTGCCAGCAGCTCCGTGACCGGGGAGCTGTTTTTT
CASSSVTGELFF
>TRBJ2-2|NA|TRBV10-1|NA
TGCGCCAGCAACTCAGGGTCAGGTTCCGGGGAGCTGTTTTTT
CASNSGSGSGELFF
>TRBJ1-1|TRBD1|TRBV5-1|NA
TGCGCCAGCAGCTTAACAGGGGGGACTGAAGCTTTCTTT
CASSLTGGTEAFF
>TRBJ2-4|NA|TRBV14|NA
TGTGCCAGCAGCCTAACACTAGGCATTCAGTACTTC
CASSLTLGIQYF
>TRBJ1-1|NA|TRBV9|NA
TGTGCCAGCAGCCCCGGACAGTTGGGGACTGAAGCTTTCTTT
CASSPGQLGTEAFF
>TRBJ2-7|NA|TRBV18|NA
TGTGCCAGCTCAACTTCGGCGGACAGCATTTACGAGCAGTACTTC
CASSTSADSIYEQYF
>TRBJ2-3|NA|TRBV18|NA
TGTGCCAGCTCGCGGTCTGCTTTCACAGATACGCAGTATTTT
CASSRSAFTDTQYF
>TRBJ1-4|NA|TRBV18|NA
TGTGCCAGCTCACCACCGGGGGGAAATAATGAAAAACTGTTTTTT
CASSPPGGNNEKLFF
>TRBJ1-2|NA|TRBV4-2|NA
TGTGCCAGCAGCCAAGGGGATGGCTTATCCAGGGGCGATGGCTACACCTTC
CASSQGDGLSRGDGYTF
>TRBJ2-1|TRBD2|TRBV5-1|NA
TGCGCCAGCAGCCCGGGGGGGTACAATGAGCAGTTCTTC
CASSPGGYNEQFF
>TRBJ2-7|TRBD1|TRBV6-5|once
TGTGCCAGCAGTTCCGGAGGGGGGACAGGCCTCGGGGAGCAGTACTTC
CASSSGGGTGLGEQYF
>TRBJ2-2|TRBD2|TRBV2|NA
TGTGCCAGCAGTGGGCTAGCGGGGCCCACCGGGGAGCTGTTTTTT
CASSGLAGPTGELFF
>TRBJ1-1|TRBD1|TRBV10-2|NA
TGCGCCAGCAGTGAGTGGCGGGACAGGAACACTGAAGCTTTCTTT
CASSEWRDRNTEAFF
>TRBJ2-3|NA|TRBV7-2|NA
TGTGCCAGCAGCCCATTAGGGGGGGCGCGGGGAACAGATACGCAGTATTTT
CASSPLGGARGTDTQYF
>TRBJ2-5|TRBD2|TRBV7-2|NA
TGTGCCAGCAGCCCTAGCGGGGGGGCCTATGAGACCCAGTACTTC
CASSPSGGAYETQYF
>TRBJ2-5|TRBD1|TRBV9|NA
TGTGCCAGCAGCTTGCCGGGACAGGGGGCTAAAGAGACCCAGTACTTC
CASSLPGQGAKETQYF
>TRBJ1-1|NA|TRBV30|NA
TGTGCCTGGAGTGATGCAGTCAACACTGAAGCTTTCTTT
CAWSDAVNTEAFF
>TRBJ2-2|NA|TRBV6-5|NA
TGTGCCAGCAGCCAGGGGATCGGGGAGCTGTTTTTT
CASSQGIGELFF
>TRBJ2-1|TRBD2|TRBV28|once
TGTGCCAGCAGTGTTGGGACTAGCGGGCGGAATGAGCAGTTCTTC
CASSVGTSGRNEQFF
>TRBJ1-4|NA|TRBV29-1|few
TGCAGCGTTGACAGGGATCGGCATGAAAAACTGTTTTTT
CSVDRDRHEKLFF
>TRBJ2-1|TRBD1|TRBV10-1|NA
TGCGCCAGCGGGGACAGGGAGAACAATGAGCAGTTCTTC
CASGDRENNEQFF
>TRBJ1-1|NA|TRBV7-9|NA
TGTGCCAGCAGCTTAGACTTTACAGAAAACACTGAAGCTTTCTTT
CASSLDFTENTEAFF
>TRBJ2-7|TRBD2|TRBV7-2|NA
TGTGCCAGCAGCTTTGCGGGGGGGCCGTACGAGCAGTACTTC
CASSFAGGPYEQYF
>TRBJ1-2|TRBD1|TRBV19|NA
TGTGCCAGTAGTATCCTCTCGGGACAGGGGGCTGAAGGCTACACCTTC
CASSILSGQGAEGYTF
>TRBJ1-1|NA|TRBV10-3|NA
TGTGCCATTTCACCAGGGGAGCAGACTGAAGCTTTCTTT
CAISPGEQTEAFF
>TRBJ2-1|NA|TRBV28|NA
TGTGCCAGCAGTTTAATTTCTCGGGGAAATGAGCAGTTCTTC
CASSLISRGNEQFF
>TRBJ1-2|NA|TRBV6-5|NA
TGTGCCAGCAGTTACGGCAGGGACTATGGCTACACCTTC
CASSYGRDYGYTF
>TRBJ1-1|TRBD1|TRBV2|NA
TGTGCCAGCATTCGCCGGACAGGGGGCACTGAAGCTTTCTTT
CASIRRTGGTEAFF
>TRBJ2-3|NA|TRBV27|NA
TGTGCCAGCAGTTTGCAGGCCTCTAATGTCGGCACAGATACGCAGTATTTT
CASSLQASNVGTDTQYF
>TRBJ2-1|TRBD2|TRBV18|NA
TGTGCCAGCTCACCATCGACTAGCGGGGGTACATACAATGAGCAGTTCTTC
CASSPSTSGGTYNEQFF
>TRBJ1-5|NA|TRBV27|few
TGTGCCAGCAGTTTATCGGAGGGGAGGCAGCCCCAGCATTTT
CASSLSEGRQPQHF
>TRBJ2-5|NA|TRBV5-1|NA
TGCGCCAGCAGCTTGGTGACAGGCCAGGCGAAGACCCAGTACTTC
CASSLVTGQAKTQYF
>TRBJ1-2|NA|TRBV19|NA
TGTGCCAGCAGACAGAATAACTATGGCTACACCTTC
CASRQNNYGYTF
>TRBJ1-1|TRBD1|TRBV7-2|once
TGTGCCAGCAGACCTAAAGGGACAGGGGGTTTGTCGGGCGCTGAAGCTTTCTTT
CASRPKGTGGLSGAEAFF
>TRBJ2-7|TRBD1|TRBV29-1|few
TGCAGCGTTCGTGGACAGGGGACCTACGAGCAGTACTTC
CSVRGQGTYEQYF
>TRBJ1-3|TRBD1|TRBV5-5|NA
TGTGCCAGCAGCAAGGACAGGGGAGACACCATATATTTT
CASSKDRGDTIYF
>TRBJ2-5|TRBD1|TRBV7-2|NA
TGTGCCAGCAGCCGCCAAACAGGGGGGGAGACCCAGTACTTC
CASSRQTGGETQYF